Presented here are 19 T cell receptor beta chains from one specimen sequenced in a study of blood T cell repertoires in COVID-19 (dated by TCRdb to the early 2020s). Library preparation was by the immunoSEQ multiplex PCR assay. Drawn from immuneACCESS, this table holds only the in-frame rearrangements with V and J called that TCRdb kept. Clones are partly lost; checked studies trace under half to an unresolved V gene and leave the rest unexplained. The sample table holds some 190,000 clones, of which around 80% were seen once. The ten top clones hold approximately 15% of the sample. What was sequenced was PBMCs or T cells enriched from blood (not recorded which). The receptors were sampled from a man aged 60 to 69 who had been exposed to COVID-19.

The rearrangement links TRBV4-1 to TRBJ2-1; TRBD2 aligns across 9 bases. Germline V gene lookup returns CDR1 MGHRA and CDR2 YSYEKL. The V gene end was trimmed by 1 base and the J gene end by 7 bases; junction bases not matched to a gene: 5. There are 15 residues in the CDR3. CDR3 region: CASSQVPTSGNEQFF. The CDR3, as DNA: TGCGCCAGCAGCCAAGTACCAACTAGCGGGAATGAGCAGTTCTTC.

The rearrangement joins TRBV25-1 to TRBJ2-5, with 9 bases that match TRBD1. J lost 2 bases, V lost 4 bases, and 5 bases had no gene match. This CDR3 comprises 15 residues. CDR1 is MGHDK and CDR2 is SYGVNS in the germline V gene. In DNA, the CDR3 is TGTGCCAGCAGTGGGCACAGGGGGCTTCAAGAGACCCAGTACTTC. Its protein is CASSGHRGLQETQYF.

Here the CDR3 reads CASSPGLMNTEAFF. The CDR3 DNA sequence: TGCGCCAGCAGCCCCGGACTTATGAACACTGAAGCTTTCTTT. The chain joins TRBV5-1 to TRBJ1-1; D is unresolved. CDR3 size: 14 residues. CDR1 and CDR2 (germline): SGHRS, YFSETQ. V was pared by 4 bases and J by 0 bases, with 10 bases between.

In this sample, this clone turned up a few times. This sequence joins TRBV19 and TRBJ1-2; perhaps TRBD1 as D (6 bases). CDR1 is LNHDA, CDR2 SQIVND, per germline (reference sequence). CDR3 length: 10 amino acids. The germline V and J ends were trimmed by 8 bases and 7 bases, with 8 bases remaining between them. DNA of the CDR3: TGTGCCAGTCAGGGGCTTGGCTACACCTTC. Translated: CASQGLGYTF. Complete variable domain (other parts from reference TRBV19 and TRBJ1-2): DGGITQSPKYLFRKEGQNVTLSCEQNLNHDAMYWYRQDPGQGLRLIYYSQIVNDFQKGDIAEGYSVSREKKESFPLTVTSAQKNPTAFYLCASQGLGYTFGSGTRLTVV.

The sample holds one count of this clone. The genes are TRBV6-5 and TRBJ2-7, with a weak D call TRBD1 (6 bases). The CDR3 is 12 residues long. Germline V lookup: CDR1 MNHEY, CDR2 SVGAGI. The V and J ends lost 6 bases and 4 bases respectively, with 10 bases between them. In DNA form, the CDR3 reads TGTGCCAGCAGACGTACAGGGTACGAGCAGTACTTC. Its translation is CASRRTGYEQYF.

This chain uses TRBV25-1 with TRBJ1-2; possible D gene TRBD1, 6 bases. Germline CDR1 is MGHDK and CDR2 is SYGVNS. The CDR3 covers 13 residues. Trimming left V 1 base short and J 3 bases short, with 6 bases between. The CDR3 region has the DNA TGTGCCAGCAGTGAATCAGGGGACTATGGCTACACCTTC. Translated: CASSESGDYGYTF.

The gene calls are TRBV7-9 and TRBJ2-7; 16 bases map to TRBD2. From germline, CDR1 is SEHNR and CDR2 FQNEAQ (reference sequence). J gave up 2 bases and V 5 bases, and 12 bases lay outside the gene matches. The CDR3 runs 19 residues. The CDR3 DNA reads as TGTGCCAGCAGCCCCCCGGGACTAGCGGGAGGGCCCACCCCCTACGAGCAGTACTTC. Amino acid sequence: CASSPPGLAGGPTPYEQYF.

J is TRBJ2-7 and V is TRBV7-2; D is unclear. The CDR3 has 12 residues. Germline V gene data show CDR1 as SGHTA and CDR2 as FQGNSA. Trimming stripped 5 bases from V and 2 bases from J, with 7 bases between. The CDR3 DNA reads TGTGCCAGCAGCCCCACAACCTACGAGCAGTACTTC. Protein product: CASSPTTYEQYF.

The V call is TRBV5-1, the J call TRBJ2-5; D gene uncertain. Trimming left V 2 bases short and J 3 bases short, with 2 bases between. CDR3 length: 11 residues. In germline, CDR1 is SGHRS, CDR2 YFSETQ. The CDR3 sequence: CASSFKETQYF. In nucleotides, the CDR3 is TGCGCCAGCAGCTTTAAAGAGACCCAGTACTTC.

J is TRBJ2-3 and V is TRBV7-3, with a possible D match to TRBD1 (5 bases). Deletions cut 3 bases from V and 4 bases from J, with 11 bases between. Germline V CDR1 and CDR2: SGHTA, FQGTGA. This CDR3 comprises 14 residues. This chain's CDR3 is CASSFDRYSDTQYF. The DNA of the CDR3 is TGTGCCAGCAGCTTCGACAGATACTCAGATACGCAGTATTTT.

Comment on this clone: Other DNA sequences within the sample encode an identical CDR3. The CDR3 DNA reads TGTGCCACCAGCAGAGATAGGGGAGGCACTGAAGCTTTCTTT. Amino acid sequence: CATSRDRGGTEAFF. This chain connects TRBV15 to TRBJ1-1; TRBD1 is a possible D gene (5 bases). The length of the CDR3 is 14 residues. The V end lost 0 bases, the J end lost 4 bases, and 9 bases lay between the germline ends. From germline, CDR1 is LNHNV and CDR2 YYDKDF (reference sequence).

This chain uses TRBV7-9 with TRBJ2-5, with D perhaps matching TRBD2 (6 bases). This CDR3 has 14 residues. Germline loops: CDR1 SEHNR, CDR2 FQNEAQ (reference sequence). Deletions cut 3 bases from V and 4 bases from J, with 12 bases between. The CDR3 here is CASSFAGTGETQYF. Here the CDR3 DNA reads TGTGCCAGCAGCTTTGCAGGGACTGGAGAGACCCAGTACTTC. The full variable domain, with the rest looked up from reference TRBV7-9 and TRBJ2-5, is DTGVSQNPRHKITKRGQNVTFRCDPISEHNRLYWYRQTLGQGPEFLTYFQNEAQLEKSRLLSDRFSAERPKGSFSTLEIQRTEQGDSAMYLCASSFAGTGETQYFGPGTRLLVL.

This clone was counted between two and nine times. The genes are TRBV23-1 and TRBJ2-1; D possibly corresponds to TRBD2 (5 bases). TRBV23-1 is sorted into the ORF group, with uncertain function. The CDR3 is 16 residues long. V was pared by 0 bases and J by 5 bases, with 14 bases between. CDR3 region: CASSQSPARAHNEQFF. CDR3 nucleotides: TGCGCCAGCAGTCAATCTCCAGCGCGGGCACACAATGAGCAGTTCTTC.

The V call is TRBV28, the J call TRBJ2-7, with D uncertain. V was cut by 4 bases and J by 0 bases, with 16 bases left in between. This CDR3 is 16 amino acids long. In germline, CDR1 is MDHEN, CDR2 SYDVKM. The CDR3 sequence is CASSSYEALSSYEQYF. The CDR3 DNA reads as TGTGCCAGCAGTTCATACGAGGCACTTTCCTCCTACGAGCAGTACTTC.

V is TRBV4-3 and J is TRBJ1-4, with 7 bases that match TRBD1. The CDR3 length is 16 residues. V was clipped by 3 bases and J by 5 bases; unmatched bases: 9. CDR1 and CDR2 from the germline V gene are LGHNA and YSLEER. The CDR3 coding sequence is TGCGCCAGCAGCCAGGCTTTACAGGGGTTAAATGAAAAACTGTTTTTT. Translated, it gives CASSQALQGLNEKLFF.

To note about this clone: One junction end does not reproduce the germline sequence, and a read error may be involved. The J gene is TRBJ1-1, the V gene TRBV27; 7 bases line up with TRBD1. The CDR3 spans 11 residues. Germline loops: CDR1 MNHEY, CDR2 SMNVEV (reference sequence). The CDR3 coding sequence is TGTGCCAGCGGTTCCCGGGACAGCCCGCAATTT. This codes for CASGSRDSPQF.

The chain uses TRBV28 and TRBJ1-1; 8 bases align to TRBD1. J was trimmed by 4 bases and V by 5 bases; bases with no gene match: 6. The germline V gene encodes CDR1 MDHEN and CDR2 SYDVKM. This CDR3 has 14 residues. As DNA, the CDR3 is TGTGCCAGCAGTCCACAGGGGGGAGGCACTGAAGCTTTCTTT. Translating it yields CASSPQGGGTEAFF.

The chain joins TRBV5-1 to TRBJ1-4; D uncertain. This CDR3 has 15 residues. V lost 3 bases and J lost 3, with 12 bases in between. The germline CDR1 and CDR2 sequences are SGHRS and YFSETQ. CDR3 DNA sequence: TGCGCCAGCAGCTCTCGCGAAGTAGCTAATGAAAAACTGTTTTTT. Its protein is CASSSREVANEKLFF.

The table lists this clone with a count of one. The chain joins TRBV19 to TRBJ2-5, with a weak D call TRBD2 (6 bases). The CDR3 covers 14 residues. Trimming left V 5 bases short and J 2 bases short, with 12 bases between. Looked up from germline, CDR1 is LNHDA and CDR2 is SQIVND (reference sequence). The CDR3 DNA is TGTGCCAGTAGTCCCCGGGGGTTTCAAGAGACCCAGTACTTC. This encodes CASSPRGFQETQYF.